Listed below are T cell receptor beta chains from one sample, sequenced in a study of metastatic and nonmetastatic thyroid tumors. TCRdb redid the clone calls on the PCR reads using MiXCR. The table records several thousand clones, 30% to 40% of them present only once. Source material: adjacent normal tissue. These receptors came from a male donor with papillary thyroid cancer or a benign thyroid nodule (not recorded which). Some clones in this sample may be carry-over from other donors' samples. The conserved cysteine and the conserved F or W are not part of the CDR3 here. Each record gives: V gene, clone size, CDR3 protein. For some rows the clone size is stated as once, few or many, or as a class when expanded; others skip it.

V gene: TRBV24-1; clone size: NA; CDR3 protein: ATSEGVTAF
V gene: TRBV19; clone size: NA; CDR3 protein: ASRRKRGYKPGEAYNEQF
V gene: TRBV11-2; clone size: NA; CDR3 protein: ASSLGGANTGELF
V gene: TRBV27; clone size: NA; CDR3 protein: ASSLQTGELF
V gene: TRBV20-1; clone size: NA; CDR3 protein: SAIAGFNGNLF
V gene: TRBV7-6; clone size: once; CDR3 protein: ASSLDVGRDGGNEQF
V gene: TRBV27; clone size: NA; CDR3 protein: ASSLDGQGPLYGYT
V gene: TRBV7-9; clone size: NA; CDR3 protein: ASSLTVSYEHY
V gene: TRBV30; clone size: NA; CDR3 protein: AGGPNKGRKLF
V gene: TRBV9; clone size: NA; CDR3 protein: ASSVQAVETGELF
V gene: TRBV10-3; clone size: NA; CDR3 protein: AIREGLAGGRLNEQF
V gene: TRBV20-1; clone size: NA; CDR3 protein: SASMASRKVYEQY
V gene: TRBV19; clone size: NA; CDR3 protein: ASSNLVMGLGGEQY
V gene: TRBV7-6; clone size: few; CDR3 protein: ASSLSGGGLYEQY
V gene: TRBV7-6; clone size: NA; CDR3 protein: ASSYQAGGFNNEQF
V gene: TRBV27; clone size: few; CDR3 protein: ASSLGTGVTDTQY
V gene: TRBV6-1; clone size: few; CDR3 protein: ASSATGDTEAF
V gene: TRBV2; clone size: NA; CDR3 protein: ASMTTGMGNSPLH
V gene: TRBV5-1; clone size: once; CDR3 protein: ASSPGQGFNEQY
V gene: TRBV6-1; clone size: NA; CDR3 protein: ASSGGSGANVLT
V gene: TRBV11-2; clone size: few; CDR3 protein: ASSFGGGDVYGYT
V gene: TRBV12-3/TRBV12-4; clone size: few; CDR3 protein: ASSTRSGAVLNEQF
V gene: TRBV25-1; clone size: large; CDR3 protein: ASTRNPQGYEQY
V gene: TRBV12-3/TRBV12-4; clone size: few; CDR3 protein: ASSLISGRDNEQF
V gene: TRBV24-1; clone size: NA; CDR3 protein: ATSAPFRVAIFLCANYGYT
V gene: TRBV4-2; clone size: NA; CDR3 protein: ASSPGPDYGYT
V gene: TRBV5-4; clone size: NA; CDR3 protein: ASSLSARGGEKLF
V gene: TRBV5-1; clone size: NA; CDR3 protein: ASSLPQAQETQY
V gene: TRBV27; clone size: NA; CDR3 protein: APGLAGADEQF
V gene: TRBV6-6; clone size: few; CDR3 protein: ASRDRVKDTIY
V gene: TRBV5-4; clone size: few; CDR3 protein: ASSLYAGPSFNSPLH
V gene: TRBV20-1; clone size: NA; CDR3 protein: SARGRGALSYEQY
V gene: TRBV11-3; clone size: NA; CDR3 protein: ASSNRGDGYT
V gene: TRBV7-2; clone size: NA; CDR3 protein: ASSPNRDEQY
V gene: TRBV30; clone size: NA; CDR3 protein: AWSVFMGPREQY
V gene: TRBV6-2/TRBV6-3; clone size: few; CDR3 protein: ASSILSDWGQPQH
V gene: TRBV5-1; clone size: NA; CDR3 protein: ASSWTPYNEQF
V gene: TRBV20-1; clone size: medium-sized; CDR3 protein: SARGANGASYEQY
V gene: TRBV28; clone size: NA; CDR3 protein: ASSLIRGGVYGYT
V gene: TRBV28; clone size: NA; CDR3 protein: ASSVTVISFYT
V gene: TRBV7-9; clone size: few; CDR3 protein: ASSLLSDKQY
V gene: TRBV20-1; clone size: few; CDR3 protein: SALKRGEQF
V gene: TRBV13; clone size: NA; CDR3 protein: ASSPTSDPLSSTDTQY